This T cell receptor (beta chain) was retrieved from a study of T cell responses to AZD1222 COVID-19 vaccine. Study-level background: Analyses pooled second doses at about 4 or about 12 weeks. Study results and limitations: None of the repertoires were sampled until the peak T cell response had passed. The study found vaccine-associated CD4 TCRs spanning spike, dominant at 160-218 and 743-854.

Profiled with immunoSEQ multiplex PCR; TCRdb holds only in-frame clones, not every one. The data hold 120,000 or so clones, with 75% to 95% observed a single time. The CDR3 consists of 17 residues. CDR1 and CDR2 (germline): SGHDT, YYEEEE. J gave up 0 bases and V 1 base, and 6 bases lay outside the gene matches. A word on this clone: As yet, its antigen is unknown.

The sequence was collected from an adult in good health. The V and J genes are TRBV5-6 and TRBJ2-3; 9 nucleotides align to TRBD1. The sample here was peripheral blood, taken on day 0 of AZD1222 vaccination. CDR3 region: CASSLFAGQGSTDTQYF. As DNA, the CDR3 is TGTGCCAGCAGCTTGTTTGCGGGACAGGGTAGCACAGATACGCAGTATTTT.